These T cell receptor beta chains were read from a single sample in a study of CXCR3-negative and CXCR3-positive naive CD8 T cells. TCRdb re-called the 5' RACE reads, yielding one record per CDR3 amino acid sequence without DNA. The repertoire table contains some 130,000 distinct CDR3 sequences. The sample was naive CXCR3- CD8+ T cells from blood. The receptor source for this set is a human donor in good health. Some clones in this sample may be carry-over from other donors' samples. Both conserved end residues are part of each CDR3.

v_call	j_call	cdr3_aa
TRBV28	TRBJ1-2	CATWRGYGYTF
TRBV6-1	TRBJ1-2	CASSEGKGHGYTF
TRBV5-6	TRBJ2-2	CASSFISGELFF
TRBV20-1	TRBJ2-7	CSARDPGTSGSYEQYF
TRBV5-6	TRBJ1-2	CASSWPTSGGYTF
TRBV5-4	TRBJ2-7	CASSSQELAGSEQYF
TRBV5-1	TRBJ2-7	CASSLLAGDVHEQYF
TRBV27	TRBJ2-2	CASMDRGGTGELFF
TRBV27	TRBJ2-7	CASSLGRALYEQYF
TRBV5-1	TRBJ2-2	CASSLALAGGPNGELFF
TRBV29-1	TRBJ2-1	CSVEVRYNEQFF
TRBV4-2	TRBJ1-4	CASSHATGDTNEKLFF
TRBV5-1	TRBJ2-1	CASSTRTDEQFF
TRBV15	TRBJ2-7	CATAGQADSYEQYF
TRBV7-2	TRBJ2-5	CASSPGAALRETQYF
TRBV7-2	TRBJ2-2	CASRSMGYGELFF
TRBV3-1	TRBJ1-6	CASSQDPEDSLHF
TRBV5-4	TRBJ2-5	CASSSAIAGVGDQETQYF
TRBV6-5	TRBJ2-3	CASSPRGSSWDTQYF
TRBV20-1	TRBJ2-4	CSAFGTSSNIQYF
TRBV30	TRBJ2-5	CAWTSGAQETQYF
TRBV29-1	TRBJ1-1	CSVDQLGNTEAFF
TRBV28	TRBJ2-3	CASTLNPSSTDTQYF
TRBV5-1	TRBJ2-1	CASSLALTEQFF
TRBV5-6	TRBJ2-1	CASSLGASGRARDEQFF
TRBV7-9	TRBJ2-3	CASSDRDSLSSTDTQYF
TRBV9	TRBJ2-2	CASSTASGPNANTGELFF
TRBV7-3	TRBJ2-3	CASSAGTRGPLDTQYF
TRBV6-2/TRBV6-3	TRBJ2-2	CASSQQGIGELFF
TRBV11-1	TRBJ2-1	CASGSDRPSSYNEQFF
TRBV24-1	TRBJ2-1	CATSDYGGLEQFF
TRBV28	TRBJ2-3	CASSPPVAGGTRGIDTQYF
TRBV29-1	TRBJ2-1	CSFRLAGFHEQFF
TRBV20-1	TRBJ2-5	CSARERIQETQYF
TRBV2	TRBJ2-2	CASTTRDGDPNTGELFF
TRBV29-1	TRBJ2-1	CSVGLAREQFF
TRBV28	TRBJ2-7	CASGLGQIYEQYF
TRBV28	TRBJ1-5	CASSFEDSNQPQHF
TRBV6-5	TRBJ2-2	CASSSTGYGELFF
TRBV7-9	TRBJ2-1	CASSLGSGLDEQFF